The rows below give T cell receptor beta chains drawn from one sample of a study of cytomegalovirus exposure and HLA in healthy donors. Generated by immunoSEQ multiplex PCR, the TCRdb table keeps only in-frame clones and is missing some. The profile covers 150,000 to 200,000 clones, with approximately 79% appearing a single time and around 2% taken by the ten largest. The sequenced sample consisted of PBMCs. The source of these receptors is a human donor in good health. The CDR3 runs from the conserved cysteine through the conserved F or W. The D gene is left open where the match is weak. Clone size is given for some rows only: seen once, a few or many times, or a class if the clone is expanded.

clone size | J gene | V gene | D gene | CDR3 protein | CDR3 DNA
NA | TRBJ1-2 | TRBV15 | NA | CATSRDGEGVGYTF | TGTGCCACCAGCAGAGATGGCGAGGGGGTCGGCTACACCTTC
once | TRBJ1-2 | TRBV2 | NA | CASSEAGHPNYGYTF | TGTGCCAGCAGTGAAGCGGGACACCCTAACTATGGCTACACCTTC
NA | TRBJ1-1 | TRBV4-3 | NA | CASSRTATEVDTEAFF | TGCGCCAGCAGCCGAACTGCTACGGAGGTTGACACTGAAGCTTTCTTT
NA | TRBJ1-5 | TRBV18 | TRBD1 | CASSPGQGSDQPQHF | TGTGCCAGCTCACCAGGACAGGGGTCGGATCAGCCCCAGCATTTT
NA | TRBJ1-1 | TRBV9 | TRBD1 | CASSVQTGFTEAFF | TGTGCCAGCAGCGTCCAGACAGGGTTCACTGAAGCTTTCTTT
NA | TRBJ2-7 | TRBV2 | NA | CASSESAASSYEQYF | TGTGCCAGCAGTGAAAGCGCAGCGAGCTCCTACGAGCAGTACTTC
NA | TRBJ2-1 | TRBV11-1 | TRBD1 | CASSLLQGADNEQFF | TGTGCCAGCAGCTTACTACAGGGGGCAGACAATGAGCAGTTCTTC
few | TRBJ2-1 | TRBV9 | TRBD2 | CASSVGLAGGYNEQFF | TGTGCCAGCAGCGTAGGGCTAGCGGGGGGTTACAATGAGCAGTTCTTC
few | TRBJ1-2 | TRBV19 | TRBD1 | CASSLSAGTGGSYGYTF | TGTGCCAGTAGTCTCTCGGCCGGGACAGGGGGATCCTATGGCTACACCTTC
NA | TRBJ2-5 | TRBV6-5 | NA | CASRNTITGQETQYF | TGTGCCAGCAGAAATACTATTACGGGACAAGAGACCCAGTACTTC
NA | TRBJ1-1 | TRBV6-5 | TRBD1 | CASSRTGDSGTEAFF | TGTGCCAGCAGTCGGACAGGGGATTCGGGGACTGAAGCTTTCTTT
NA | TRBJ2-7 | TRBV7-2 | NA | CASSFPTTEQYF | TGTGCCAGCAGCTTCCCCACCACAGAGCAGTACTTC
NA | TRBJ1-6 | TRBV19 | TRBD1 | CASSIGGQGWNSPLHF | TGTGCCAGTAGTATAGGGGGACAGGGTTGGAATTCACCCCTCCACTTT
NA | TRBJ1-2 | TRBV7-2 | TRBD1 | CASSLGTGLLYGYTF | TGTGCCAGCAGCTTAGGGACAGGCTTACTCTATGGCTACACCTTC
NA | TRBJ2-1 | TRBV11-3 | TRBD2 | CASSLAWSSGGAEEQFF | TGTGCCAGCAGCTTAGCTTGGAGTAGCGGGGGGGCTGAGGAGCAGTTCTTC
few | TRBJ2-5 | TRBV10-2 | NA | CASSESQVSETQYF | TGCGCCAGCAGTGAGTCACAGGTATCAGAGACCCAGTACTTC
NA | TRBJ2-4 | TRBV19 | NA | CASSTPPSHEGIQYF | TGTGCCAGTAGTACCCCCCCTAGCCACGAGGGCATTCAGTACTTC
NA | TRBJ2-7 | TRBV10-1 | NA | CASTSYLRYEQYF | TGCGCCAGTACCTCATACCTGCGCTACGAGCAGTACTTC
NA | TRBJ2-3 | TRBV21-1 | NA | CAISGLAGGRDTQYF | TGTGCCATCTCCGGACTAGCGGGGGGTCGGGATACGCAGTATTTT
NA | TRBJ1-1 | TRBV14 | TRBD1 | CASSQAGQGLNTEAFF | TGTGCCAGCAGCCAAGCGGGACAGGGGTTAAACACTGAAGCTTTCTTT
NA | TRBJ1-6 | TRBV4-1 | NA | CASSQGFSSYNSPLHF | TGCGCCAGCAGCCAAGGTTTTAGCTCCTATAATTCACCCCTCCACTTT
NA | TRBJ2-7 | TRBV9 | NA | CASSVMTDTYEQYF | TGTGCCAGCAGCGTCATGACAGATACCTACGAGCAGTACTTC
once | TRBJ1-2 | TRBV4-3 | NA | CASSQDVAPQANYGYTF | TGCGCCAGCAGCCAAGATGTGGCCCCCCAAGCTAACTATGGCTACACCTTC
NA | TRBJ1-6 | TRBV4-3 | NA | CASSPYKQGPSSYNSPLHF | TGCGCCAGCAGCCCCTATAAACAGGGCCCGAGCTCCTATAATTCACCCCTCCACTTT
once | TRBJ2-7 | TRBV2 | NA | CASSAQTYEQYF | TGTGCCAGCAGTGCACAGACCTACGAGCAGTACTTC
NA | TRBJ2-3 | TRBV10-3 | NA | CAITATGTSTDTQYF | TGTGCCATCACCGCAACCGGGACTTCTACAGATACGCAGTATTTT
NA | TRBJ2-7 | TRBV6-5 | TRBD1 | CASSYDDRGGYEQYF | TGTGCCAGCAGTTACGATGACAGGGGAGGCTACGAGCAGTACTTC
NA | TRBJ1-2 | TRBV9 | NA | CASSVSPFNSGYTF | TGTGCCAGCAGCGTAAGCCCCTTTAATTCAGGCTACACCTTC
once | TRBJ2-1 | TRBV10-1 | TRBD2 | CASSRTSGDPDTYNEQFF | TGCGCCAGCAGCAGGACTAGCGGGGACCCAGATACCTACAATGAGCAGTTCTTC
once | TRBJ2-7 | TRBV6-5 | TRBD1 | CASRPGQVAYYEQYF | TGTGCCAGCAGGCCAGGACAGGTAGCTTACTACGAGCAGTACTTC
NA | TRBJ1-2 | TRBV19 | TRBD1 | CASSRQGAQPGYTF | TGTGCCAGTAGTAGACAGGGGGCGCAACCCGGCTACACCTTC
NA | TRBJ2-5 | TRBV7-2 | NA | CASSLDLVATETQYF | TGTGCCAGCAGCTTAGATCTTGTAGCTACGGAGACCCAGTACTTC
few | TRBJ2-7 | TRBV6-6 | TRBD1 | CASSETGPSYEQYF | TGTGCCAGCAGCGAGACAGGGCCCTCCTACGAGCAGTACTTC
NA | TRBJ2-5 | TRBV29-1 | TRBD2 | CSVGLGGGETQYF | TGCAGCGTTGGTTTAGGCGGGGGGGAGACCCAGTACTTC
few | TRBJ2-5 | TRBV19 | NA | CASSISDSQETQYF | TGTGCCAGTAGTATATCGGACAGTCAAGAGACCCAGTACTTC
NA | TRBJ2-1 | TRBV2 | NA | CASSEAGGSEQFF | TGTGCCAGCAGTGAAGCAGGGGGATCTGAGCAGTTCTTC
NA | TRBJ2-1 | TRBV13 | TRBD2 | CASSHSGGGNEQFF | TGTGCCAGCAGCCATAGCGGGGGGGGTAATGAGCAGTTCTTC